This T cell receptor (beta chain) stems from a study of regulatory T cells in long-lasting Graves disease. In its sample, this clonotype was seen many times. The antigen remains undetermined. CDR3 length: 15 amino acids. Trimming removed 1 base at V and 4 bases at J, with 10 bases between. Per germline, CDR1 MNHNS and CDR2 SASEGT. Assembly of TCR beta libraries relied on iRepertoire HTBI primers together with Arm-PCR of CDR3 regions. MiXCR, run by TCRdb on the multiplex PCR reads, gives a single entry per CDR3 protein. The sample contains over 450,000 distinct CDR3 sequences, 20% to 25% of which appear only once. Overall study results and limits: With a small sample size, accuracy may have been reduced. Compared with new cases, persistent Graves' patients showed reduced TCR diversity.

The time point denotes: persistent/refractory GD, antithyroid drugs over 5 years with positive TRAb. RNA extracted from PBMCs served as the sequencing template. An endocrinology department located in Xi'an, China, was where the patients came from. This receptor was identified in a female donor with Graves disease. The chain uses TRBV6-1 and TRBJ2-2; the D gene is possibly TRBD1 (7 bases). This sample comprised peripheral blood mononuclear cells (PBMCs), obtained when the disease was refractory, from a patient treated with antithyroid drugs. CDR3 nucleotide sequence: TGTGCCAGCAGTGAAGACAGGGGAGGCACCGGGGAGCTGTTTTTT. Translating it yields CASSEDRGGTGELFF.